This T cell receptor (beta chain) was documented in a study of T cells in Graves' hyperthyroidism and ophthalmopathy. RNA transcripts served as the template for amplifying TCR beta CDR3 regions. With the HTBI primer set, the TCR CDR3 went through a first round of RT-PCR. TCRdb called the multiplex PCR reads again in MiXCR, with one record for every CDR3 protein. This table holds 300,000 to 450,000 distinct CDR3 sequences, approximately 15% found once. Germline CDR1 SGHTA, CDR2 FQGNSA. Between the trimmed V and J ends, which lost 1 base and 2 bases, there was a span of 7 bases. The CDR3 covers 14 residues. Together with thyroid ultrasound, orbital computed tomography, serum thyroxine and TRAb, clinical symptoms were used for diagnoses. In this sample, this clonotype turned up a few times.

The chain carries TRBV7-2 and TRBJ2-3; D is unresolved. The sequenced material came from blood. The origin of this receptor is a woman in her fifties or sixties with Graves' hyperthyroidism. CDR3 sequence (DNA): TGTGCCAGCAGCTTAGGGGCCACCACAGATACGCAGTATTTT. Protein sequence: CASSLGATTDTQYF.